The 23 T cell receptor beta chains below were found in one sample sequenced in a study of blood T cell repertoires in COVID-19. Only in-frame clones appear in the TCRdb table, and some are missing; sequencing was by immunoSEQ multiplex PCR. This sample yields about 33,000 clones, of which around 88% are seen a single time; around 6.6% belongs to the top ten. Sample: peripheral blood. All receptors derive from a human donor in a cohort sampled during active COVID-19.

This chain uses TRBV9 with TRBJ1-2, with D possibly TRBD1 on 5 matching bases. Germline V gene data show CDR1 as SGDLS and CDR2 as YYNGEE. The CDR3 loop spans 14 amino acids. The V and J ends lost 3 bases and 8 bases respectively, with 17 bases between them. CDR3 sequence reads: CASSASGTSGGYTF. The CDR3 DNA reads as TGTGCCAGCAGCGCTAGCGGGACCTCGGGAGGCTACACCTTC. The full variable domain, with the rest looked up from reference TRBV9 and TRBJ1-2, is DSGVTQTPKHLITATGQRVTLRCSPRSGDLSVYWYQQSLDQGLQFLIQYYNGEERAKGNILERFSAQQFPDLHSELNLSSLELGDSALYFCASSASGTSGGYTFGSGTRLTVV.

This clone was seen once. The CDR3 sequence is CSAHGGYEQYF. The CDR3 DNA reads TGCAGTGCCCACGGGGGGTACGAGCAGTACTTC. The V call is TRBV20-1, the J call TRBJ2-7; 7 bases fit TRBD2. The V segment lost 6 bases and the J segment 4 bases; nucleotides outside the gene matches: 3. Germline CDR1 DFQATT, CDR2 SNEGSKA (reference sequence). The CDR3 totals 11 residues.

The chain uses TRBV7-9 and TRBJ2-3, with D hard to call. CDR1 and CDR2 from the germline V gene are SEHNR and FQNEAQ (reference sequence). The CDR3 covers 14 residues. V was shortened by 5 bases and J by 3 bases, with 12 bases between the two germline ends. The DNA for the CDR3 is TGTGCCAGCAGCCCCTATGCGCTGACAGATACGCAGTATTTT. It is translated as CASSPYALTDTQYF.

The V call is TRBV5-1, the J call TRBJ1-5; D might be TRBD1 (5 bases). This CDR3 is built from 16 residues. Trimming took 1 base from V and 0 from J, leaving 11 bases between them. Germline values: CDR1 SGHRS, CDR2 YFSETQ. This CDR3 reads CASSLQPQGSNQPQHF. Written as DNA, the CDR3 is TGCGCCAGCAGCTTGCAGCCCCAGGGTAGCAATCAGCCCCAGCATTTT. The full variable domain, completed using reference TRBV5-1 and TRBJ1-5, is KAGVTQTPRYLIKTRGQQVTLSCSPISGHRSVSWYQQTPGQGLQFLFEYFSETQRNKGNFPGRFSGRQFSNSRSEMNVSTLELGDSALYLCASSLQPQGSNQPQHFGDGTRLSIL.

V usage is TRBV13 and J usage is TRBJ2-7; a possible D gene is TRBD1 (6 bases). The CDR3 consists of 12 residues. The V gene lost 5 bases and the J gene lost 4 bases, with 9 bases spanning the gap. CDR1 is PRHDT, CDR2 FYEKMQ, per germline (reference sequence). CDR3 in amino acids: CASSGTRYEQYF. The CDR3 coding sequence is TGTGCCAGCAGCGGGACACGTTACGAGCAGTACTTC.

The chain links TRBV3-1 (or the pseudogene TRBV3-2) to TRBJ2-5; D perhaps matches TRBD2 (6 bases). The CDR3 spans 14 residues. V gave up 7 bases and J gave up 5 bases, with 17 bases separating them. Germline V lookup: CDR1 LGHDT, CDR2 YNNKEL (reference sequence). CDR3 in DNA: TGTGCCAGCAACCCACACCGAGGAGGGGAGACCCAGTACTTC. Its protein is CASNPHRGGETQYF.

The genes are TRBV18 and TRBJ2-3, with D perhaps TRBD2 (6 bases). CDR3 length: 14 residues. Between the trimmed V and J ends, which lost 1 base and 2 bases, there was a span of 7 bases. CDR1 is KGHSH and CDR2 is LQKENI in the germline V gene. CDR3 loop: CASSPREVTDTQYF. The CDR3 DNA sequence: TGTGCCAGCTCACCACGGGAGGTCACAGATACGCAGTATTTT.

The chain recombines TRBV6-2 or TRBV6-3 with TRBJ1-5; 8 nucleotides line up with TRBD1. Germline lookup yields CDR1 MNHEY and CDR2 SVGEGT. CDR3 length: 16 residues. The trim removed 0 bases at V and 6 bases at J, leaving 7 bases unmatched. The CDR3 region is CASSYSDRGSAQPQHF. The CDR3 DNA is TGTGCCAGCAGTTACTCAGACAGGGGCTCTGCTCAGCCCCAGCATTTT.

This rearrangement joins TRBV5-1 to TRBJ1-2; D might be TRBD1 (6 bases). CDR3 length: 14 amino acids. CDR1 is SGHRS, CDR2 YFSETQ, per germline. Trimming pared 0 bases from V and 2 bases from J, leaving 8 bases between. CDR3 bases: TGCGCCAGCAGCTTGGGGACAGCAAACTATGGCTACACCTTC. The encoded protein is CASSLGTANYGYTF.

This clone was detected once. The rearrangement joins TRBV27 to TRBJ1-5; D is perhaps TRBD1 (6 bases). Trimming shortened V by 3 bases and J by 4 bases, and 10 bases separated the two germline ends. The CDR3 is 14 amino acids. Per the germline V gene, CDR1 is MNHEY and CDR2 is SMNVEV (reference sequence). The CDR3: CASSFQGSNQPQHF. The DNA for the CDR3 is TGTGCCAGCAGTTTTCAGGGGTCGAATCAGCCCCAGCATTTT.

The J gene is TRBJ2-3, the V gene TRBV5-1; 7 bases map to TRBD1. The CDR3 runs to 15 residues. Unmatched junction bases numbered 5, after V lost 4 bases and J lost 0 bases. Germline V gives CDR1 SGHRS, CDR2 YFSETQ. CDR3 DNA sequence: TGCGCCAGCAGCCCAGGGACAGCTAGCACAGATACGCAGTATTTT. Encoded protein: CASSPGTASTDTQYF.

V usage is TRBV4-2 and J usage is TRBJ2-3; D possibly corresponds to TRBD2 (6 bases). The germline V gene has CDR1 LGHNA and CDR2 YNFKEQ. V dropped 6 bases and J dropped 4 bases, with 20 bases sitting between them. The CDR3 has 16 residues. The CDR3 region is CASRPRTQEGPDTQYF. The CDR3 DNA reads as TGTGCCAGCAGACCTAGGACGCAGGAGGGCCCAGATACGCAGTATTTT.

J is TRBJ1-4 and V is TRBV7-2; 9 bases are a match to TRBD1. From germline, CDR1 is SGHTA and CDR2 FQGNSA. The CDR3 extends over 15 amino acids. The J segment lost 4 bases and the V segment lost 5 bases, leaving 5 bases of the junction unmatched. CDR3 region: CASSGRTGVNEKLFF. DNA of the CDR3: TGTGCCAGCAGCGGCCGGACAGGGGTTAATGAAAAACTGTTTTTT.

A single count supports this clone. The chain recombines TRBV5-1 with TRBJ2-3, with 9 nucleotides matching TRBD1. V lost 4 bases and J lost 11; bases outside the gene matches: 8. Germline V gene lookup returns CDR1 SGHRS and CDR2 YFSETQ. The CDR3 has 13 amino acids. DNA of the CDR3: TGCGCCAGCAGCCAATCCGGGACAGGGAGGCAGTATTTT. This codes for CASSQSGTGRQYF.

The chain carries TRBV5-4 and TRBJ2-7; D uncertain. The CDR3 length is 13 residues. Germline-derived CDR1 and CDR2 are SGHNT and YYREEE (reference sequence). Trimming left V 0 bases short and J 2 bases short, with 6 bases between. CDR3 in amino acids: CASSLGGPYEQYF. The CDR3 DNA sequence: TGTGCCAGCAGCTTGGGTGGGCCCTACGAGCAGTACTTC.

The DNA for the CDR3 is TGCGCCAGCAGCTTGTCTCAGGGGACCAATTCACCCCTCCACTTT. It translates to CASSLSQGTNSPLHF. The chain recombines TRBV5-1 with TRBJ1-6, with a tentative D call TRBD1 (6 bases). The CDR3 runs to 15 residues. Germline loops: CDR1 SGHRS, CDR2 YFSETQ. V was pared by 1 base and J by 7 bases, with 12 bases between.

The gene calls are TRBV6-6 and TRBJ2-5, with TRBD1 matching over 9 bases. CDR1 is MNHNY, CDR2 SVGAGI, per germline (reference sequence). Losses at the gene ends were 7 bases for V and 4 bases for J; bases not matched to a gene: 7. This CDR3 region has 14 residues. The DNA of the CDR3 is TGTGCCAGCACCCCGGGACAGGGAAGAGAGACCCAGTACTTC. Its protein product is CASTPGQGRETQYF.

V and J are TRBV7-8 and TRBJ1-2, with 9 bases fitting TRBD1. The CDR3 contains 14 residues. Trimming cost V 4 bases and J 7 bases; bases outside gene matches: 7. CDR1 is SGHVS and CDR2 is FQNEAQ in the germline V gene. CDR3 region: CASSSGTGRAGYTF. Here the CDR3 DNA reads TGTGCCAGCAGCTCCGGGACAGGGAGGGCTGGCTACACCTTC.

The V call is TRBV29-1, the J call TRBJ2-1, with TRBD2 matching 8 bases. The germline V gene encodes CDR1 SQVTM and CDR2 ANQGSEA. J gave up 4 bases and V 4 bases, and 9 bases lay outside the gene matches. This CDR3 is built from 15 residues. The CDR3: CSVAPAGVSYNEQFF. The CDR3 DNA sequence: TGCAGCGTTGCCCCAGCGGGAGTTAGTTACAATGAGCAGTTCTTC.

This clone showed up just once. The chain employs TRBV12-3 or TRBV12-4 and TRBJ2-7, with TRBD2 as a possible D gene (5 bases). The CDR3 runs to 13 residues. V lost 5 bases, J lost 3 bases, and 11 bases lay in between. CDR3 DNA sequence: TGTGCCAGCAGTCCCCGCCGGGACTACGAGCAGTACTTC. This gives the protein CASSPRRDYEQYF.

The V and J genes are TRBV5-1 and TRBJ2-1, with D perhaps matching TRBD1 (5 bases). Deletions cut 3 bases from V and 6 bases from J, with 28 bases between. The V gene's germline CDR1 is SGHRS and CDR2 YFSETQ. The CDR3 is made up of 19 amino acids. The chain's CDR3 is CASSSLWAGSEAAVNEQFF. CDR3 DNA sequence: TGCGCCAGCAGCTCCCTCTGGGCAGGGTCAGAGGCGGCCGTCAATGAGCAGTTCTTC. The variable domain in full, with the rest retrieved from reference TRBV5-1 and TRBJ2-1, is KAGVTQTPRYLIKTRGQQVTLSCSPISGHRSVSWYQQTPGQGLQFLFEYFSETQRNKGNFPGRFSGRQFSNSRSEMNVSTLELGDSALYLCASSSLWAGSEAAVNEQFFGPGTRLTVL.

The genes are TRBV7-2 and TRBJ1-4; no clear D gene. Germline CDR1 is SGHTA and CDR2 is FQGNSA. This CDR3 has 16 residues. Trimming took 2 bases from V and 5 from J, leaving 15 bases between them. CDR3 sequence reads: CASSLYGEFRNEKLFF. CDR3 in DNA: TGTGCCAGCAGCTTATATGGAGAGTTTCGGAATGAAAAACTGTTTTTT.

The V call is TRBV6-5, the J call TRBJ2-2, with D perhaps matching TRBD2 (5 bases). V lost 10 bases, J lost 1 base, and 10 bases lay in between. The CDR3 is 13 amino acids. CDR1 is MNHEY and CDR2 is SVGAGI in the germline V gene. Here the CDR3 DNA reads TGTGCCACCGGCCGGGGGAACACCGGGGAGCTGTTTTTT. Translated, it gives CATGRGNTGELFF.